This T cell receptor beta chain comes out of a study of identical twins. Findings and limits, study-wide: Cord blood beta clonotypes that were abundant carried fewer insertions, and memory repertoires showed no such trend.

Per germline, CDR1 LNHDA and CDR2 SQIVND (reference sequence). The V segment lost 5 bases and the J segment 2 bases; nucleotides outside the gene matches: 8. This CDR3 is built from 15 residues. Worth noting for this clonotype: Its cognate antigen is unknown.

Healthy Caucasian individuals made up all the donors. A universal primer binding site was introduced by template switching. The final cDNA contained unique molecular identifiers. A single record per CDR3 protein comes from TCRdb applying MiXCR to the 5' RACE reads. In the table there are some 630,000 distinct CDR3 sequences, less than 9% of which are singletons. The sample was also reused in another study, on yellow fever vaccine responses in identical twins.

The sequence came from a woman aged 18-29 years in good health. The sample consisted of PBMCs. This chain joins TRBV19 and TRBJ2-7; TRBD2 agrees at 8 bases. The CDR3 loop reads CASSATSGHTYEQYF. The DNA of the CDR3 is TGTGCCAGTAGTGCCACTAGCGGTCATACCTACGAGCAGTACTTC.